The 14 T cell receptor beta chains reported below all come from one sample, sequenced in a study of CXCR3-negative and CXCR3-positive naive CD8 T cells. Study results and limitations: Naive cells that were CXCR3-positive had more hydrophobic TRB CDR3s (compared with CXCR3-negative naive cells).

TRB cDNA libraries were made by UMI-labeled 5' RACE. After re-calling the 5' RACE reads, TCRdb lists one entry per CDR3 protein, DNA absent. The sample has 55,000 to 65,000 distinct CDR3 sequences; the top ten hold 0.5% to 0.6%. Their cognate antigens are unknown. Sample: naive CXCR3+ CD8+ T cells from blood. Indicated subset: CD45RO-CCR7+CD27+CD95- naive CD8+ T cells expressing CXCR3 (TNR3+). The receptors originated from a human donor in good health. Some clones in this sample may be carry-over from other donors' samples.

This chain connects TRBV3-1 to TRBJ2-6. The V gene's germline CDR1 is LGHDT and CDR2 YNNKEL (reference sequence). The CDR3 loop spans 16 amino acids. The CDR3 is CASSQRRNSGANVLTF.

CDR3 loop: CASSSTGTGGGYGYTF. The rearrangement joins TRBV7-3 to TRBJ1-2; the TRBD1 assignment by TCRdb is unverifiable without DNA. CDR3 length equals 16 residues. Germline assignment: CDR1 SGHTA and CDR2 FQGTGA. Full variable domain (outside the CDR3, taken from reference TRBV7-3 and TRBJ1-2): GAGVSQTPSNKVTEKGKYVELRCDPISGHTALYWYRQSLGQGPEFLIYFQGTGAADDSGLPNDRFFAVRPEGSVSTLKIQRTERGDSAVYLCASSSTGTGGGYGYTFGSGTRLTVV.

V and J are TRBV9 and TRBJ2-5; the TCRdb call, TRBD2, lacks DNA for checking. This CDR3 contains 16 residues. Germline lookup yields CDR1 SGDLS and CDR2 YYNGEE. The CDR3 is CASSVDLAGVQETQYF.

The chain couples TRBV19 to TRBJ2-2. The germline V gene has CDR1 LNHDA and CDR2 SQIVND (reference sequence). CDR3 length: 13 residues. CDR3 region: CASPDRSTGELFF.

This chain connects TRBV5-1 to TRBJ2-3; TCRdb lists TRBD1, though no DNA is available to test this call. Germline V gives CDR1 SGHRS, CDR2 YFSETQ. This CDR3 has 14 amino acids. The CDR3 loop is CASSSRGGKDTQYF.

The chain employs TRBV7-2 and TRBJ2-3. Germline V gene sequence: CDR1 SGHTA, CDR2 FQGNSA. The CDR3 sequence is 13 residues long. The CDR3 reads CASSLESTDTQYF.

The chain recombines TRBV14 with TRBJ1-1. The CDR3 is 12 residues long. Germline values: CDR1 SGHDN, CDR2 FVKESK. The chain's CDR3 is CASSLDGTEAFF. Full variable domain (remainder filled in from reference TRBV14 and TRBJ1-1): EAGVTQFPSHSVIEKGQTVTLRCDPISGHDNLYWYRRVMGKEIKFLLHFVKESKQDESGMPNNRFLAERTGGTYSTLKVQPAELEDSGVYFCASSLDGTEAFFGQGTRLTVV.

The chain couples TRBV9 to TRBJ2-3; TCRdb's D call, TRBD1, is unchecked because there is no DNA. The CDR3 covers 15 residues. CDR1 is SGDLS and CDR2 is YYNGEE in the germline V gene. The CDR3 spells CASSVAGVSADTQHF. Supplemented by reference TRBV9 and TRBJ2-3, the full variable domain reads DSGVTQTPKHLITATGQRVTLRCSPRSGDLSVYWYQQSLDQGLQFLIQYYNGEERAKGNILERFSAQQFPDLHSELNLSSLELGDSALYFCASSVAGVSADTQHFGPGTRLTVL.

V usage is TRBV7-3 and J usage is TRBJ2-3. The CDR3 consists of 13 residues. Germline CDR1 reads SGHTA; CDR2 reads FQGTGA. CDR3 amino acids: CASSLTGTDTQYF.

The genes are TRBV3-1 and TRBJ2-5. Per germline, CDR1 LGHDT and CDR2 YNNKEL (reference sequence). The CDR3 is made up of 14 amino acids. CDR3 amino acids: CASRRLDRQETQYF.

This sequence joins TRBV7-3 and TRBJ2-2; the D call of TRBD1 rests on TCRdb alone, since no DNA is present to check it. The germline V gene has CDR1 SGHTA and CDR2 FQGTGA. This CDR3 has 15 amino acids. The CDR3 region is CASSSDRGNTGELFF.

The CDR3: CASSSTRFKETQYF. V usage is TRBV12-3 or TRBV12-4 and J usage is TRBJ2-5; TCRdb names TRBD2, which stays unverified in the absence of DNA. The CDR3 covers 14 residues.

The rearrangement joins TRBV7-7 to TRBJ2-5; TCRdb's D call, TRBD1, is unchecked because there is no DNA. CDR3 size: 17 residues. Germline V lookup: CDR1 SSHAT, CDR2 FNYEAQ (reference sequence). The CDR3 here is CASSFRLAGGGQETQYF.

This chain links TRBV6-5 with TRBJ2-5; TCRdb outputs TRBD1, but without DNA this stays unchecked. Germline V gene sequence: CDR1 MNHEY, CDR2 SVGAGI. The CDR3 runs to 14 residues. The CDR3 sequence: CASTGGAGQETQYF.